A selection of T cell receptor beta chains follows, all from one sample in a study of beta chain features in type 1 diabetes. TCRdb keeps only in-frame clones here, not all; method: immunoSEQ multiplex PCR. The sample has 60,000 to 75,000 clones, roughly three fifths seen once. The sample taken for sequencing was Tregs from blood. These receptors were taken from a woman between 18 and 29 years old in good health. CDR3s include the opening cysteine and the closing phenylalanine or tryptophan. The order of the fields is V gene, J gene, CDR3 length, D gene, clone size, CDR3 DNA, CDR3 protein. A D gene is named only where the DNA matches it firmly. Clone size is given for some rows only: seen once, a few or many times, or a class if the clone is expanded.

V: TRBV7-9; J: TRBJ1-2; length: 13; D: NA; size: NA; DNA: TGTGCCAGCAGCTTAGAGGTGCAGGGGGGCTACACCTTC; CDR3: CASSLEVQGGYTF
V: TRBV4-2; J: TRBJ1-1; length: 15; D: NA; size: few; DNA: TGTGCCAGCAGCCAATTTGACAGGCAGAACACTGAAGCTTTCTTT; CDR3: CASSQFDRQNTEAFF
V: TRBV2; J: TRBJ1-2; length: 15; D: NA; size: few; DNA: TGTGCCAGCACCCTGGACAGAGCTGCTAACTATGGCTACACCTTC; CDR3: CASTLDRAANYGYTF
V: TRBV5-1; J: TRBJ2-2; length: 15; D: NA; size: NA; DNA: TGCGCCAGCAGCTTGGCCATTAGGAACACCGGGGAGCTGTTTTTT; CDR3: CASSLAIRNTGELFF
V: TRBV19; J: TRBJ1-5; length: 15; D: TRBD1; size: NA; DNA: TGTGCCAGTAGTCCCCAGGGGGCCCCCTATCAGCCCCAGCATTTT; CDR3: CASSPQGAPYQPQHF
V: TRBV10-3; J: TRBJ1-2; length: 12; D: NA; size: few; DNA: TGTGCCATCAGTGAAGGGGCGTCAGGCTACACCTTC; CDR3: CAISEGASGYTF
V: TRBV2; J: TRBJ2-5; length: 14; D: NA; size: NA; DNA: TGTGCCAGCATCGCGAGTGAGGGCTACGAGACCCAGTACTTC; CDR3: CASIASEGYETQYF
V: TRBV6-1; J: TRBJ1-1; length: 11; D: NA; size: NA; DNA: TGTGCCAGCAGCAGTCCGGGTGAAGCTTTCTTT; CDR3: CASSSPGEAFF
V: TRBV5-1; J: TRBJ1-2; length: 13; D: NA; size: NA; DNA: TGCGCCAGCAGCTTGCTCGGTGCTGATGGCTACACCTTC; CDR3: CASSLLGADGYTF
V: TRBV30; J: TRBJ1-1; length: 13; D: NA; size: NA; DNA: TGTGCCTGGAGGGGAGGCAGAACCACTGAAGCTTTCTTT; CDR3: CAWRGGRTTEAFF
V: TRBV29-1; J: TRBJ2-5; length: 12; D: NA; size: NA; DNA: TGCAGCGTGGGGCTCCTGGAAGAGACCCAGTACTTC; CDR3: CSVGLLEETQYF
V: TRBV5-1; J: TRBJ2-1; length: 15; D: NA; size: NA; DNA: TGCGCCAGCAGCTTCGGAGGTACATCCTACAATGAGCAGTTCTTC; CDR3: CASSFGGTSYNEQFF
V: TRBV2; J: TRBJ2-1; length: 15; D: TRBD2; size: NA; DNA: TGTGCCAGCAGTGGCTCTAGCGGGAACTACAATGAGCAGTTCTTC; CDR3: CASSGSSGNYNEQFF
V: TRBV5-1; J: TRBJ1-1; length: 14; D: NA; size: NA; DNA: TGCGCCAGCAGCTACACCGAAATTAACACCGAAGCTTTCTTT; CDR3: CASSYTEINTEAFF
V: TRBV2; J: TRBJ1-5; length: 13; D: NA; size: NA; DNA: TGTGCCAGCAGTGAACAGGGGCGCCAGCCCCAGCATTTT; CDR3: CASSEQGRQPQHF
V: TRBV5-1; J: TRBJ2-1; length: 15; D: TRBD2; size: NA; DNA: TGCGCCAGCAGCCCTCAGCGGGGGGGATACAATGAGCAGTTCTTC; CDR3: CASSPQRGGYNEQFF
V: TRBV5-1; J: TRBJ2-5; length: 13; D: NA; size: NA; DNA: TGCGCCAGCAGCTTCCTCCCGGGGGAGACCCAGTACTTC; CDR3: CASSFLPGETQYF
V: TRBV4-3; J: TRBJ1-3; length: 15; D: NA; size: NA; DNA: TGCGCCAGCAGCCAATCTTTCGGCTCTGGAAACACCATATATTTT; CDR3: CASSQSFGSGNTIYF
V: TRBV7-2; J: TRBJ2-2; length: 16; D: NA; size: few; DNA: TGTGCCAGCAGCTCGAGGCAGGGGCCTCACACCGGGGAGCTGTTTTTT; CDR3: CASSSRQGPHTGELFF
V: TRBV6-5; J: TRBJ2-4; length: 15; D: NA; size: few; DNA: TGTGCCAGCAGTCGACATGGGGCTGAGCAAAACATTCAGTACTTC; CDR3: CASSRHGAEQNIQYF
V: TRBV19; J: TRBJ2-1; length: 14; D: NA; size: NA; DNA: TGTGCCAGTAGTCCGGGAAGGGTGAGAAGTGAGCAGTTCTTC; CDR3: CASSPGRVRSEQFF
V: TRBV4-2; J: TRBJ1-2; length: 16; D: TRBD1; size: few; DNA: TGTGCCAGCAGCCGAAAGGGTTCCGGGACAGTCTATGGCTACACCTTC; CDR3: CASSRKGSGTVYGYTF
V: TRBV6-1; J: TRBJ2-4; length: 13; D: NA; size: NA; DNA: TGTGCCAGCAGCCCGGGACACGGAAACATTCAGTACTTC; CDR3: CASSPGHGNIQYF
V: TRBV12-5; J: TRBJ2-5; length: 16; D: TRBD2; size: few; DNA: TGTGCTAGTGGTTATAGCGGGGCGGCTCTCCAAGAGACCCAGTACTTC; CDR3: CASGYSGAALQETQYF
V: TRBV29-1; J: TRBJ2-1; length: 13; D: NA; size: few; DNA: TGCAGCGTTGGAGCCCGCAGGGTCCATGAGCAGTTCTTC; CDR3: CSVGARRVHEQFF
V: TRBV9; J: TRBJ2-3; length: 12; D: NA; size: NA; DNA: TGTGCCAGCAGCGTCCTCACAGATACGCAGTATTTT; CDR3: CASSVLTDTQYF
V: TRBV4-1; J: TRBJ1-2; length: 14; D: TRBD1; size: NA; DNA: TGCGCCAGCCGATTAACAGGGGGCTCCTATGGCTACACCTTC; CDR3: CASRLTGGSYGYTF
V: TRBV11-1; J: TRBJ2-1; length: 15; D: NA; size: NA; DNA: TGTGCCAGCAGCCCCCAAGGAGATGTATACAATGAGCAGTTCTTC; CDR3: CASSPQGDVYNEQFF
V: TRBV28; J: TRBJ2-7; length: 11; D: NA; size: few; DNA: TGTGCCAGCCGGGACACCTACGAGCAGTACTTC; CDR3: CASRDTYEQYF
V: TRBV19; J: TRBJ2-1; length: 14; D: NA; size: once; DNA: TGTGCCAGTAGTCCCTACAGTCAGGACAATGAGCAGTTCTTC; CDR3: CASSPYSQDNEQFF
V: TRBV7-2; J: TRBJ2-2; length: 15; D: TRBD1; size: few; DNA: TGTGCCAGCAGCTTAGGACAGGGCGGGTCCGGGGAGCTGTTTTTT; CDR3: CASSLGQGGSGELFF
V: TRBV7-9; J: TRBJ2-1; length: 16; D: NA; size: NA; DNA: TGTGCCAGCAGCTTTTCAGCCAAAGGGGCAGGGAATGAGCAGTTCTTC; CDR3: CASSFSAKGAGNEQFF
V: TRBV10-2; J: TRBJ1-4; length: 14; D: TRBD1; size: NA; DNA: TGCGCCAGCAGTAGAGACAGGGTTAATGAAAAACTGTTTTTT; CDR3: CASSRDRVNEKLFF
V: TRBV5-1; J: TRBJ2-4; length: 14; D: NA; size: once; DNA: TGCGCCAGCAGCTTCGGAGGGAGGCTAGGGATTCAGTACTTC; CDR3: CASSFGGRLGIQYF
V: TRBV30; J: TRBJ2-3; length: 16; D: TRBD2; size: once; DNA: TGTGCCTGGAGTATAAAGACTAGCGGGAGCACAGATACGCAGTATTTT; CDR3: CAWSIKTSGSTDTQYF
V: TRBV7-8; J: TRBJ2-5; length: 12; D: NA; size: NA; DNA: TGTGCCAGCAGCTTAGCGCGAGAGACCCAGTACTTC; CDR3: CASSLARETQYF
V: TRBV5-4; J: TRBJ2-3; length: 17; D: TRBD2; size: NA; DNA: TGTGCCAGCAGCCCGGGACTAGCGGGAACATCCACAGATACGCAGTATTTT; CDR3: CASSPGLAGTSTDTQYF
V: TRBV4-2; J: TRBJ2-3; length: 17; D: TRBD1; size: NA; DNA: TGTGCCAGCAGCCCGCCGAGGGACAGGGGGCTCACAGATACGCAGTATTTT; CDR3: CASSPPRDRGLTDTQYF
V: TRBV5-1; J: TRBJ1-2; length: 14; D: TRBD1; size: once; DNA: TGCGCCAGCACACTCGGACAGGGTCTCTATGGCTACACCTTC; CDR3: CASTLGQGLYGYTF
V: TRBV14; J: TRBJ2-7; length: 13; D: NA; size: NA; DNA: TGTGCCAGCAGCCAAGTTATGGCACTCGGGATCTACTTC; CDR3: CASSQVMALGIYF
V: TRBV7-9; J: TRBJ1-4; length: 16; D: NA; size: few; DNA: TGTGCCAGCAGCGAATCCTACAGGGCAACTAATGAAAAACTGTTTTTT; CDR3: CASSESYRATNEKLFF
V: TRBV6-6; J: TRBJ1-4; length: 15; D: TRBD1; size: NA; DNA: TGTGCCAGCAGTAAGGGACAGGGAGGGGATGCAAAACTGTTTTTT; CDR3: CASSKGQGGDAKLFF